This T cell receptor (beta chain) was captured by sequencing in a study of blood T cell repertoires in COVID-19 (dated by TCRdb to about 2020). For context, the study as a whole: The collaborator samples originated in the United States, Italy and Spain and spanned the acute and convalescent phases of COVID-19. A de-identified subject ID, COVID-19 status, age in years and sex were almost always included in the sample metadata. The prospective study material was composed of cDNA or gDNA derived from T cells, B-cell-depleted T cells, or PBMCs. Where available, HLA class I and class II types were taken from metadata supplied by the sample provider and were not determined by assay-based typing. Subjects who had been exposed to COVID-19, were actively infected with it, or had recovered from it provided the deeply sampled blood TCRbeta repertoires that made up the dataset. The repertoires were made available in a free public database intended to serve as a resource for research on the immune response to SARS-CoV-2. Samples were obtained from the ongoing ImmuneRACE study (first 160 participants) and from approximately 1,200 subjects provided by 6 global collaborators.

The paper as a whole reports these results and caveats: The quantity of clinical and demographic metadata differed by source and by participant and was supplied without curation.

The germline V gene encodes CDR1 MNHEY and CDR2 SVGAGI. Ends trimmed: V by 6 bases, J by 4 bases; bases unmatched to a gene: 7. The CDR3 starts with the cysteine, ends with the phenylalanine, and has 15 residues. Of all the DNA, just the CDR3 is kept, 45 bases in frame from base 1. This clone was observed a handful of times. Its antigen target is currently unknown. No clone much larger than this one lies a single base away; base qualities are absent. TCRbeta CDR3 regions were amplified from genomic DNA using the immunoSEQ Assay, a bias-controlled multiplex PCR. From the authors' description of their analysis: The number of nucleated cells in each sample was estimated by amplification of reference gene primers within the assay. To quantify the absolute abundance of each unique TCRbeta CDR3 rearrangement, sequence reads were collapsed and filtered. For each sample, productive Simpson clonality was calculated by taking the square root of Simpson's diversity index across productive rearrangements. The source is immuneACCESS, and TCRdb retained only in-frame sequences with V and J called. Part of the clones is not carried over; for the studies checked, unresolved V genes explain less than half of this, and the remainder is unexplained. D and trimming come from the DNA, and the V and J calls and clone size come from that table. Across this sample there are 200,000 to 300,000 clones, with around 86% seen only once. Around 12% of the sample goes to the ten largest clones.

Collaborating institutions collected whole blood in K2EDTA tubes following their own protocols. Collaborator samples were shipped for TCRbeta analysis as frozen whole blood, isolated PBMCs, or DNA extracted from either sample type. The clonotype originates from a woman aged 60-70 years with active or convalescent COVID-19. Material for sequencing was peripheral blood. In this chain, TRBV6-5 is recombined with TRBJ2-3, with 10 central nucleotides matching TRBD2. In nucleotide form, the sequence is TGTGCCAGCAGGGATAAGCGGGGGGGGTCAGATACGCAGTATTTT. Its protein is CASRDKRGGSDTQYF.